This passage covers 18 T cell receptor beta chains from one sample sequenced in a study of early T cells in non-severe SARS-CoV-2 infection. From the 5' RACE reads, TCRdb called clonotypes with MiXCR, one entry per CDR3 protein. This sample has roughly 60,000 distinct CDR3 sequences, with more than 7% found just once. The sequencing input was whole blood. The receptors were sampled from an adult who was a healthcare worker with PCR-confirmed SARS-CoV-2 infection or an uninfected control (not recorded which).

The chain carries TRBV4-2 and TRBJ2-1; 11 bases are a match to TRBD2. The CDR3 spans 17 residues. Germline lookup yields CDR1 LGHNA and CDR2 YNFKEQ. V was clipped by 3 bases and J by 4 bases; unmatched bases: 8. CDR3 coding DNA: TGTGCCAGCAGCCAGATTTTAGCGGGAGGGGGATACAATGAGCAGTTCTTC. Amino acids: CASSQILAGGGYNEQFF.

The rearrangement links TRBV18 to TRBJ2-5, with unresolved D. Trimming cost V 1 base and J 2 bases, with 5 bases left between them. The CDR3 is 13 amino acids. Per germline, CDR1 KGHSH and CDR2 LQKENI. CDR3 loop: CASSPLEQETQYF. CDR3 DNA: TGTGCCAGCTCACCACTAGAGCAAGAGACCCAGTACTTC.

The gene calls are TRBV3-1 and TRBJ1-2; D gene ambiguous. In germline, CDR1 is LGHDT, CDR2 YNNKEL (reference sequence). Trimming left V 1 base short and J 2 bases short, with 8 bases between. The CDR3 contains 14 residues. The CDR3 sequence: CASSQGGWNYGYTF. CDR3 DNA sequence: TGTGCCAGCAGCCAAGGAGGATGGAACTATGGCTACACCTTC.

This clonotype appeared many times. The chain joins TRBV28 to TRBJ2-4, with D tentatively TRBD1 (5 bases). This CDR3 spans 15 amino acids. The ends were cut back, 5 bases at V and 8 bases at J, with 19 bases in the middle. In germline, CDR1 is MDHEN, CDR2 SYDVKM. CDR3: CASSPLGRDSDIQYF. CDR3 nucleotide sequence: TGTGCCAGCAGTCCATTAGGGCGAGACAGTGACATTCAGTACTTC.

This clonotype was seen a handful of times. This chain uses TRBV16 with TRBJ1-2; possible D gene TRBD1, 6 bases. This CDR3 is 12 amino acids long. Germline-derived CDR1 and CDR2 are KGHSY and FQNENV. Trimming left V 2 bases short and J 7 bases short, with 8 bases between. This CDR3 reads CASSQTGSGYTF. CDR3 DNA: TGTGCCAGCAGCCAAACAGGGTCTGGCTACACCTTC.

This clonotype showed up just a few times. The chain is built from TRBV7-9 and TRBJ2-2; D may be TRBD2 (5 bases). V was shortened by 1 base and J by 12 bases, with 12 bases between the two germline ends. CDR1 and CDR2 (germline): SEHNR, FQNEAQ (reference sequence). The length of the CDR3 is 13 residues. The CDR3: CASSLEGPGKLFF. CDR3 in DNA: TGTGCCAGCAGCTTAGAAGGGCCGGGAAAGCTGTTTTTT.

This clonotype was seen a few times. This chain links TRBV7-2 with TRBJ2-4; D is undetermined. CDR3 length: 12 amino acids. Trimming left V 2 bases short and J 8 bases short, with 7 bases between. The V gene's germline CDR1 is SGHTA and CDR2 FQGNSA. The CDR3: CASSLLVDIQYF. The CDR3 coding sequence is TGTGCCAGCAGCTTACTGGTGGACATTCAGTACTTC.

J is TRBJ2-2 and V is TRBV7-9; 7 bases fit TRBD1. V dropped 6 bases and J dropped 0; count of bases not matched to a gene: 1. The CDR3 covers 14 residues. Germline V gene data show CDR1 as SEHNR and CDR2 as FQNEAQ (reference sequence). Here the CDR3 DNA reads TGTGCCAGCAGGGGACAGACGAACACCGGGGAGCTGTTTTTT. Amino acid sequence: CASRGQTNTGELFF.

There are a few counts of this clonotype. This chain uses TRBV28 with TRBJ2-5; 9 nucleotides line up with TRBD1. This CDR3 is 16 amino acids long. The germline V gene has CDR1 MDHEN and CDR2 SYDVKM. J was trimmed by 0 bases and V by 0 bases; bases with no gene match: 2. CDR3 region: CASSLWTGGDQETQYF. The CDR3 DNA is TGTGCCAGCAGTTTATGGACAGGGGGGGACCAAGAGACCCAGTACTTC.

This clonotype was counted ten times or more. The rearrangement joins TRBV20-1 to TRBJ1-2; TRBD1 aligns across 9 bases. The CDR3 length is 17 residues. The ends lost 5 bases at V and 2 bases at J; junction bases unmatched: 15. CDR1 and CDR2 (germline): DFQATT, SNEGSKA (reference sequence). The CDR3 loop reads CSAHSPGQGFLNYGYTF. In DNA, the CDR3 is TGCAGTGCTCATTCCCCCGGACAGGGGTTCCTGAACTATGGCTACACCTTC.

This clonotype was detected ten times or more. The gene calls are TRBV20-1 and TRBJ2-2; TRBD1 matches 7 bases. In germline, CDR1 is DFQATT, CDR2 SNEGSKA (reference sequence). The ends lost 5 bases at V and 6 bases at J; junction bases unmatched: 3. The CDR3 contains 12 residues. CDR3 in DNA: TGCAGTGCTGCCCAGGGGGCCGGGGAGCTGTTTTTT. Protein sequence: CSAAQGAGELFF.

The V and J genes are TRBV12-3 or TRBV12-4 and TRBJ2-2, with TRBD2 matching 10 bases. This CDR3 comprises 17 residues. Trimming took 6 bases from V and 6 from J; bases not matched to a gene: 13. This chain's CDR3 is CASSPTPLAGVAGELFF. The CDR3 DNA is TGTGCCAGCAGCCCGACTCCCCTAGCGGGAGTAGCCGGGGAGCTGTTTTTT.

This clonotype has at least ten counts. The chain employs TRBV3-1 and TRBJ2-1; D may correspond to TRBD1 or TRBD2 (5 bases each). The CDR3 is 16 amino acids. The germline V and J ends were trimmed by 0 bases and 10 bases, with 19 bases remaining between them. CDR1 is LGHDT, CDR2 YNNKEL, per germline (reference sequence). CDR3 coding DNA: TGTGCCAGCAGCCAAGATCGGGAATGGGGCAGGAGAGAGCAGTTCTTC. It codes for CASSQDREWGRREQFF.

This clonotype was detected ten times or more. CDR3: CASSLALTGGYGYTF. CDR3 coding DNA: TGTGCCAGCAGCTTGGCATTAACAGGGGGCTATGGCTACACCTTC. The chain employs TRBV5-4 and TRBJ1-2; the match to TRBD1 covers 8 bases. Germline V gene data show CDR1 as SGHNT and CDR2 as YYREEE (reference sequence). The CDR3 is 15 amino acids. The ends lost 0 bases at V and 4 bases at J; junction bases unmatched: 5.

The chain has TRBV20-1 and TRBJ2-1, with 7 positions matching TRBD1. The CDR3 loop spans 14 amino acids. Germline V CDR1 and CDR2: DFQATT, SNEGSKA (reference sequence). The V and J ends lost 5 bases and 4 bases, in that order; junction bases with no gene match: 8. CDR3: CSADRDSGYNEQFF. CDR3 bases: TGCAGTGCTGACCGGGACAGTGGTTACAATGAGCAGTTCTTC.

The sample holds one count of this clonotype. This chain uses TRBV28 with TRBJ2-3; 9 bases are shared with TRBD2. The CDR3 is made up of 15 amino acids. V lost 3 bases and J lost 3; bases outside the gene matches: 4. Germline CDR1 and CDR2: MDHEN and SYDVKM. This CDR3 is CASSFRGRATDTQYF. DNA of the CDR3: TGTGCCAGCAGTTTTCGCGGGAGGGCAACAGATACGCAGTATTTT.

There are a few counts of this clonotype. The chain links TRBV6-5 to TRBJ1-2; D unclear. The CDR3 has 14 amino acids. Trimming stripped 2 bases from V and 0 bases from J, with 7 bases between. CDR1 and CDR2 from the germline V gene are MNHEY and SVGAGI. The CDR3 region has the DNA TGTGCCAGCAGTTACAACAGACCTAACTATGGCTACACCTTC. It encodes CASSYNRPNYGYTF.

The chain carries TRBV5-1 and TRBJ2-2, with TRBD1 identical over 9 bases. Germline CDR1 SGHRS, CDR2 YFSETQ. The V and J ends lost 5 bases and 2 bases, in that order; junction bases with no gene match: 4. CDR3 length: 15 residues. The CDR3 protein is CASSRDRENTGELFF. The CDR3 DNA reads TGCGCCAGCAGTCGGGACAGGGAAAACACCGGGGAGCTGTTTTTT.